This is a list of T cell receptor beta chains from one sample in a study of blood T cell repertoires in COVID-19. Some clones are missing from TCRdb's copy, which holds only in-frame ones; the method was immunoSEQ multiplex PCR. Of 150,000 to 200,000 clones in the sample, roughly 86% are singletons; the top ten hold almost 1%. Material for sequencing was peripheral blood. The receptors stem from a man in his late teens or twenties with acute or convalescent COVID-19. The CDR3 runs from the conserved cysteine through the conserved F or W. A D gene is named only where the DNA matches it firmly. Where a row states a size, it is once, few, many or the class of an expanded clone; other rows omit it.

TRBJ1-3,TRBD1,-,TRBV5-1,TGCGCCAGCAGGGTGGACAGGGGGCCTGGAAACACCATATATTTT,CASRVDRGPGNTIYF
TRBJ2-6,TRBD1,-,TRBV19,TGTGCCAGTACCCTCCGGGACAGGGGGCTCTCTGGGGCCAACGTCCTGACTTTC,CASTLRDRGLSGANVLTF
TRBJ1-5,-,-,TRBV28,TGTGCCAGCAGTTTACTATCAGGGGATCATCAGCCCCAGCATTTT,CASSLLSGDHQPQHF
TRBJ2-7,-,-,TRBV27,TGTGCCAGCAGTTCCGCGAATAAGCCTTACGAGCAGTACTTC,CASSSANKPYEQYF
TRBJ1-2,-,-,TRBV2,TGTGCCAGCAGAGCGGACTTCCTAACCCCTGGCTACACCTTC,CASRADFLTPGYTF
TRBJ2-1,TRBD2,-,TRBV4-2,TGTGCCAGCAGCCAGACTAGCGGGGGGGCTTATGAGCAGTTCTTC,CASSQTSGGAYEQFF
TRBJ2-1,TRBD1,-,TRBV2,TGTGCCAGCAGTGAACAGGGGGCATACAATGAGCAGTTCTTC,CASSEQGAYNEQFF
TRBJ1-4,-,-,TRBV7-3,TGTGCCAGCAGCTTAGGCACGGTGTCTGGAGCAACTAATGAAAAACTGTTTTTT,CASSLGTVSGATNEKLFF
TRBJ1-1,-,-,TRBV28,TGTGCCAGCAGTTTCGGGTTTAGGACTGAAGCTTTCTTT,CASSFGFRTEAFF
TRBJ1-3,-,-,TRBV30,TGTGCCTGGAGTGTACTGTTGGGAAACACCATATATTTT,CAWSVLLGNTIYF
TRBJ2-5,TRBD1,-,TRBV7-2,TGTGCCAGCAGCTCGACAGGGGCCCAAGAGACCCAGTACTTC,CASSSTGAQETQYF
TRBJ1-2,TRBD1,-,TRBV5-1,TGCGCCAGCAGGATGACCGACAGGGCGGAGGGCTACACCTTC,CASRMTDRAEGYTF
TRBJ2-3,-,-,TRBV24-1,TGTGCCACCAATGGGAGAACAGATACGCAGTATTTT,CATNGRTDTQYF
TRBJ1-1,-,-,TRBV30,TGTGCCTGGAGTTTCCGGAGTGAAGCTTTCTTT,CAWSFRSEAFF
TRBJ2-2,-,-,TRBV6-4,TGTGCCAGCAGTGAGGGACACGAGAACACCGGGGAGCTGTTTTTT,CASSEGHENTGELFF
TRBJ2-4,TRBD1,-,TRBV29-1,TGCAGCGTTGACAGGGGGAACATTCAGTACTTC,CSVDRGNIQYF
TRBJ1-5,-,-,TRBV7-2,TGTGCCAGCAGTTCCAGGGGAGGGGCAGGGCAGCCCCAGCATTTT,CASSSRGGAGQPQHF
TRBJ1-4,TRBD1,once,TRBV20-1,TGCAGTGCTAGTCAGGGGGATGAAAAACTGTTTTTT,CSASQGDEKLFF
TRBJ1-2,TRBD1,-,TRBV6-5,TGTGCCAGCAGGGACCGACAGGGGGCGCGTTTTGGCTACACCTTC,CASRDRQGARFGYTF
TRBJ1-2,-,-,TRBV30,TGTGCCGCCGAGGAAGGAGTAAACTATGGCTACACCTTC,CAAEEGVNYGYTF
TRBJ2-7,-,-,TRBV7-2,TGTGCCAGCAGCTTCGCTAGAAGGAGCTCCTACGAGCAGTACTTC,CASSFARRSSYEQYF
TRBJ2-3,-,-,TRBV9,TGTGCCAGCAGTACAGCCCCCGGGGGGCTGGGAGATACGCAGTATTTT,CASSTAPGGLGDTQYF
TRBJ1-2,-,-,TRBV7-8,TGTGCCAGCAGCGAAAGCAGACTTCTCGACTATGGCTACACCTTC,CASSESRLLDYGYTF
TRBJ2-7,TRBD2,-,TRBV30,TGTGCCTGGAGTGTATATGGCGGGGGGAAAGACGAGCAGTACTTC,CAWSVYGGGKDEQYF
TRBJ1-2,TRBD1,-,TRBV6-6,TGTGCCAGCAGTTATGGAGCCGGGACAGGGGACGGCTACACCTTC,CASSYGAGTGDGYTF
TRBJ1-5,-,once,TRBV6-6,TGTGCCAGCAAAAGAGGGAATCAGCCCCAGCATTTT,CASKRGNQPQHF
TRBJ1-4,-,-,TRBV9,TGTGCCAGCAGCGCTACTGAGGGTGGAATTAATGAAAAACTGTTTTTT,CASSATEGGINEKLFF
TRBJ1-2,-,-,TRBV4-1,TGCGCCAGCAGCCAAGATGAAGGGGTTACCTATGGCTACACCTTC,CASSQDEGVTYGYTF
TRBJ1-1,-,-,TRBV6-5,TGTGCCAGCAGTTTCTCCACAGGGAACACTGAAGCTTTCTTT,CASSFSTGNTEAFF
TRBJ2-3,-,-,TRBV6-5,TGTGCCAGCAGTCAACCAGGGAGCACAGATACGCAGTATTTT,CASSQPGSTDTQYF
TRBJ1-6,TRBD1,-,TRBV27,TGTGCCAGCAGATTGGACAGGGTTTCCTATAATTCACCCCTCCACTTT,CASRLDRVSYNSPLHF
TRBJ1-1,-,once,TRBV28,TGTGCCAGCAGAGGATTTACCTCGGGCACTGAAGCTTTCTTT,CASRGFTSGTEAFF
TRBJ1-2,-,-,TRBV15,TGTGCCACCAGCAGAGATTCCGGGTCTGGCTACACCTTC,CATSRDSGSGYTF
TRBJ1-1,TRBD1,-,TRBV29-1,TGCAGCGTTGAAACCCAGGGGGCGATGAACACTGAAGCTTTCTTT,CSVETQGAMNTEAFF
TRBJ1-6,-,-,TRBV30,TGTGCCTGTTTCAATTTGGACAGCTTTAATTCACCCCTCCACTTT,CACFNLDSFNSPLHF
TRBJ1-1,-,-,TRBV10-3,TGTGCCATCAGTACAAGACAGGAGACGAACACTGAAGCTTTCTTT,CAISTRQETNTEAFF
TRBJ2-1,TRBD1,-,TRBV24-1,TGTGCCACCAGTGCAGGACAGGTCGCGGATGAGCAGTTCTTC,CATSAGQVADEQFF
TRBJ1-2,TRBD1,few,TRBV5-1,TGCGCCAGCAGCTTGGCCGGGGGACAGAGAGACTCTAACTATGGCTACACCTTC,CASSLAGGQRDSNYGYTF
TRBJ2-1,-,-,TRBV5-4,TGTGCCAGCAGCTTAGGGATCGGGGGTAGCAATGAGCAGTTCTTC,CASSLGIGGSNEQFF
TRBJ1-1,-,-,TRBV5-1,TGCGCCAGCACCCAGGGGCGGAACACTGAAGCTTTCTTT,CASTQGRNTEAFF
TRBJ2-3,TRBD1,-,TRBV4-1,TGCGCCAGCAGTAGGACAGGGATTACGACAGATACGCAGTATTTT,CASSRTGITTDTQYF
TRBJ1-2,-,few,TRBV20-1,TGCAGTGCTCCTGACTATGGCTACACCTTC,CSAPDYGYTF
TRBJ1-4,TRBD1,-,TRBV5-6,TGTGCCAGCAGCCGGGACAGAATTACAACTAATGAAAAACTGTTTTTT,CASSRDRITTNEKLFF
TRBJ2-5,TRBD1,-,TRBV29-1,TGCAGCGTTGAAAGGTGGGCCCGGACAGGGAATACCCAAGAGACCCAGTACTTC,CSVERWARTGNTQETQYF
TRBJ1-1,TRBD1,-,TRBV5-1,TGCGCCAGCGCCTATGGGGACAGGGATGGCGCTGAAGCTTTCTTT,CASAYGDRDGAEAFF
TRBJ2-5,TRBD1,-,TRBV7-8,TGTGCCAGCAGCTCCTCACGGACAGGGGGCGCCGAGACCCAGTACTTC,CASSSSRTGGAETQYF
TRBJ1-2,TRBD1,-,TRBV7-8,TGTGCCAGCAGTCCGAGGGGGCTGGCTGGCTACACCTTC,CASSPRGLAGYTF
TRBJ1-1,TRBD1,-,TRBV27,TGTGCCAGCAGGGTTTTTAAGGGGGCCGTAAACACTGAAGCTTTCTTT,CASRVFKGAVNTEAFF
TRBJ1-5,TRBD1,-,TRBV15,TGTGCCACCAGCAGAGGACAGGGGCCCTCTCAGCCCCAGCATTTT,CATSRGQGPSQPQHF